Given below is one T cell receptor beta chain in context. Its antigen is not identified. This specimen comes from a study of cytomegalovirus exposure and HLA in healthy donors. The CDR3 consists of 14 residues. Germline CDR1 reads LNHDA; CDR2 reads SQIVND (reference sequence). V lost 3 bases, J lost 2 bases, and 8 bases lay in between. Method: immunoSEQ multiplex PCR; TCRdb's copy keeps in-frame clones and lacks some. The sample gives 50,000 to 65,000 clones, roughly 89% of which show up once; around 16% is in the top ten. Donors came from a validation cohort of 90 to 150 subjects, distinct from the first 666-subject cohort. The study, taken as a whole, reports: Among TCR beta chains, those listed as cytomegalovirus-associated numbered over 150.

The sequenced sample was PBMCs. The source of this sequence is a woman aged 18-29 years in good health and CMV-seronegative. The rearrangement uses TRBV19 and TRBJ1-3; tentatively, D is TRBD1 (6 bases). The CDR3 sequence: CASSIRGTGNTIYF. As DNA, the CDR3 is TGTGCCAGTAGTATCAGGGGAACTGGAAACACCATATATTTT.